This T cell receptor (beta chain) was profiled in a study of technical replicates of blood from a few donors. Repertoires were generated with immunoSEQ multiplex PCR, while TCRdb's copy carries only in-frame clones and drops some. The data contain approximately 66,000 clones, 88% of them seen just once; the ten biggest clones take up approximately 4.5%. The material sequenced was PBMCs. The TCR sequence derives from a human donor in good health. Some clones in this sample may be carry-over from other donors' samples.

The DNA of the CDR3 is TGTGCCAGCAGCCTATCAGCCCCTACAGCGGCCGGGGAGCTGTTTTTT. Translating it yields CASSLSAPTAAGELFF. The V gene is TRBV7-2, the J gene TRBJ2-2, with D tentatively TRBD2 (5 bases). Looked up from germline, CDR1 is SGHTA and CDR2 is FQGNSA. The V and J ends lost 5 bases and 6 bases respectively, with 19 bases between them. This CDR3 has 16 amino acids.